Presented here are 29 T cell receptor beta chains from one specimen sequenced in a study of cytomegalovirus exposure and HLA in healthy donors. Use of 60 Vbeta and 13 Jbeta primers characterized the PCR. Sequencing used immunoSEQ multiplex PCR; TCRdb keeps in-frame clones, though not all of them. The table records 150,000 to 200,000 clones, 75% to 85% of them present only once. The sample comprised PBMCs. Every receptor here comes from a man in his forties or fifties in good health and CMV-seropositive.

This clone was counted once. The V call is TRBV25-1, the J call TRBJ2-5, with 9 nucleotides matching TRBD2. Germline CDR1 and CDR2: MGHDK and SYGVNS. The CDR3 loop spans 13 amino acids. CDR3 sequence (DNA): TGTGCTTCTACAGCGGGGGGCCAAGAGACCCAGTACTTC. It is translated as CASTAGGQETQYF.

The gene calls are TRBV7-8 and TRBJ1-1; D is uncertain. Germline assignment: CDR1 SGHVS and CDR2 FQNEAQ. The length of the CDR3 is 14 residues. V shed 4 bases and J shed 0 bases, with 9 bases lying between them. CDR3 nucleotide sequence: TGTGCCAGCAGCTACACACCCCTGAACACTGAAGCTTTCTTT. Amino acid sequence: CASSYTPLNTEAFF.

The rearrangement links TRBV27 to TRBJ2-1; the D gene is possibly TRBD1 (5 bases). The CDR3 has 12 amino acids. Deletions cut 5 bases from V and 6 bases from J, with 8 bases between. CDR1 is MNHEY, CDR2 SMNVEV, per germline (reference sequence). DNA of the CDR3: TGTGCCAGCAGTATGGGGCCCAATGAGCAGTTCTTC. Residues: CASSMGPNEQFF.

The chain employs TRBV4-1 and TRBJ1-1, with 11 positions matching TRBD1. The V gene's germline CDR1 is MGHRA and CDR2 YSYEKL. This CDR3 is 18 amino acids long. The V gene end was trimmed by 2 bases and the J gene end by 7 bases; junction bases not matched to a gene: 15. CDR3 residues: CASSQTEDRGLRYGEAFF. The CDR3 region has the DNA TGCGCCAGCAGCCAAACTGAGGACAGGGGGCTAAGGTATGGTGAAGCTTTCTTT.

The table lists this clone with a count of one. In DNA form, the CDR3 reads TGTGCCAGCAGTGAATCTTCTAGCGGGGGGCGAAACATTCAGTACTTC. It specifies CASSESSSGGRNIQYF. The chain has TRBV25-1 and TRBJ2-4; 11 bases align to TRBD2. After removal of 1 base from V and 6 bases from J, the junction contained 5 bases not matched to a gene. In germline, CDR1 is MGHDK, CDR2 SYGVNS. This CDR3 comprises 16 residues.

V usage is TRBV2 and J usage is TRBJ2-1, with 9 bases that match TRBD2. Germline V gives CDR1 SNHLY, CDR2 FYNNEI. The CDR3 totals 15 residues. V lost 4 bases to trimming and J lost 4 bases; unmatched junction nucleotides: 5. The CDR3 loop reads CASSAWREGYNEQFF. The CDR3 DNA reads TGTGCCAGCAGTGCGTGGCGGGAGGGATACAATGAGCAGTTCTTC. Combining the CDR3 with reference TRBV2 and TRBJ2-1 gives the whole variable domain EPEVTQTPSHQVTQMGQEVILRCVPISNHLYFYWYRQILGQKVEFLVSFYNNEISEKSEIFDDQFSVERPDGSNFTLKIRSTKLEDSAMYFCASSAWREGYNEQFFGPGTRLTVL.

The rearrangement uses TRBV7-8 and TRBJ1-2; 7 bases match TRBD1. This CDR3 comprises 16 residues. Germline assignment: CDR1 SGHVS and CDR2 FQNEAQ. V lost 5 bases to trimming and J lost 2 bases; unmatched junction nucleotides: 11. The CDR3 region has the DNA TGTGCCAGCAGCCCTCGAGTCGGCAGGGGGAACTATGGCTACACCTTC. Protein product: CASSPRVGRGNYGYTF.

The sample holds a few counts of this clone. This chain connects TRBV10-2 to TRBJ2-1; possibly TRBD2 for D (6 bases). Germline CDR1 is WSHSY and CDR2 is SAAADI. This CDR3 spans 16 amino acids. V gave up 3 bases and J gave up 4 bases, with 16 bases separating them. Here the CDR3 reads CASSDSSASAYNEQFF. In nucleotides, the CDR3 is TGCGCCAGCAGTGACTCTAGCGCTAGCGCTTACAATGAGCAGTTCTTC.

This clone has just one count. The chain recombines TRBV5-5 with TRBJ2-1; 13 bases align to TRBD2. This CDR3 spans 15 amino acids. V dropped 0 bases and J dropped 10; count of bases not matched to a gene: 4. Germline V gene sequence: CDR1 SGHKS, CDR2 YYEKEE (reference sequence). The CDR3 loop reads CASSLGLAGGGEQFF. CDR3 DNA: TGTGCCAGCAGCTTGGGACTAGCGGGAGGCGGGGAGCAGTTCTTC.

Turning to this clone: The identical CDR3 is also encoded by other nucleotide sequences in the sample. V gene TRBV9 combines with J gene TRBJ2-1; possibly TRBD2 for D (5 bases). The CDR3 loop spans 13 amino acids. Looked up from germline, CDR1 is SGDLS and CDR2 is YYNGEE. V lost 2 bases and J lost 5, with 8 bases in between. Here the CDR3 reads CASSVGLNNEQFF. As DNA, the CDR3 is TGTGCCAGCAGCGTTGGACTGAACAATGAGCAGTTCTTC.

The chain combines TRBV9 with TRBJ2-3; TRBD1 agrees at 11 bases. V lost 4 bases, J lost 4 bases, and 5 bases stayed unmatched. This CDR3 is 15 amino acids long. Germline values: CDR1 SGDLS, CDR2 YYNGEE. This chain's CDR3 is CASSPGDRGSDTQYF. The CDR3 nucleotides read TGTGCCAGCAGCCCCGGGGACAGGGGGTCAGATACGCAGTATTTT.

The gene calls are TRBV29-1 and TRBJ2-3; a possible D gene is TRBD1 (5 bases). The V gene's germline CDR1 is SQVTM and CDR2 ANQGSEA. Trimming removed 3 bases from V and 2 bases from J, with 12 bases in between. This CDR3 is 14 amino acids long. This chain's CDR3 is CSVEVQEATDTQYF. The CDR3 DNA is TGCAGCGTTGAGGTACAGGAAGCCACAGATACGCAGTATTTT.

The chain has TRBV18 and TRBJ2-7, with a possible D match to TRBD1 (6 bases). CDR3 length equals 13 residues. CDR1 KGHSH and CDR2 LQKENI come from the germline V gene. V was trimmed by 4 bases and J by 4 bases, leaving 11 bases between them. The CDR3: CASSLGQTYEQYV. CDR3 nucleotides: TGTGCCAGCTCACTTGGACAGACGTACGAGCAGTACGTC.

This sequence joins TRBV6-5 and TRBJ1-5, with a possible D match to TRBD1 (5 bases). The CDR3 is made up of 13 amino acids. CDR1 and CDR2 from the germline V gene are MNHEY and SVGAGI. V was cut by 2 bases and J by 6 bases, with 8 bases left in between. The CDR3 DNA is TGTGCCAGCAGTTACGGGGCGGCTCAGCCCCAGCATTTT. As protein: CASSYGAAQPQHF.

V and J are TRBV6-6 and TRBJ1-3, with a possible D match to TRBD1 (5 bases). The CDR3 extends over 14 amino acids. Deletions cut 5 bases from V and 1 base from J, with 9 bases between. From germline, CDR1 is MNHNY and CDR2 SVGAGI (reference sequence). The CDR3 bases are TGTGCCAGCAGTCTCTCAGGGTCTGGAAACACCATATATTTT. Residues: CASSLSGSGNTIYF.

A single count supports this clone. This chain joins TRBV6-6 and TRBJ1-5, with 7 positions matching TRBD1. Germline V gives CDR1 MNHNY, CDR2 SVGAGI (reference sequence). The CDR3 contains 16 residues. J was trimmed by 3 bases and V by 6 bases; bases with no gene match: 11. As DNA, the CDR3 is TGTGCCAGCAGCGATCTTCACAGGGGCGCCAATCAGCCCCAGCATTTT. This gives the protein CASSDLHRGANQPQHF.

CDR3 residues: CASSVGRAGGNIQYF. The CDR3 DNA is TGTGCCAGCAGCGTAGGAAGAGCGGGAGGCAACATTCAGTACTTC. The chain has TRBV9 and TRBJ2-4, with TRBD2 matching 9 bases. This CDR3 is built from 15 residues. The germline V gene has CDR1 SGDLS and CDR2 YYNGEE. Trimming took 0 bases from V and 7 from J; bases not matched to a gene: 5.

This clone appeared a single time. This rearrangement joins TRBV12-5 to TRBJ2-2; 8 nucleotides align to TRBD1. The CDR3 loop spans 18 amino acids. V lost 0 bases, J lost 7 bases, and 13 bases stayed unmatched. Per the germline V gene, CDR1 is LGHNT and CDR2 is FRNRAP. This CDR3 is CASGLVQIRQGAGGELFF. Here the CDR3 DNA reads TGTGCTAGTGGTTTGGTACAGATAAGGCAGGGGGCTGGCGGGGAGCTGTTTTTT.

This chain links TRBV29-1 with TRBJ2-3; D may be TRBD2 (5 bases). Trimming stripped 4 bases from V and 2 bases from J, with 7 bases between. CDR1 SQVTM and CDR2 ANQGSEA come from the germline V gene. The CDR3 covers 12 residues. The DNA of the CDR3 is TGCAGCGTTGGGGGAGTCACAGATACGCAGTATTTT. This translates into CSVGGVTDTQYF.

The rearrangement links TRBV11-2 to TRBJ1-2, with D possibly TRBD1 on 6 matching bases. Trimming left V 1 base short and J 6 bases short, with 9 bases between. Germline V gene lookup returns CDR1 SGHAT and CDR2 FQNNGV. This CDR3 is 13 amino acids long. The chain's CDR3 is CASSLVQGHGYTF. CDR3 bases: TGTGCCAGCAGCTTAGTACAGGGTCATGGCTACACCTTC.

This sequence joins TRBV5-4 and TRBJ2-1; no clear D gene. Germline V gene lookup returns CDR1 SGHNT and CDR2 YYREEE (reference sequence). Trimming took off 0 bases at V and 7 bases at J, with 2 bases between the two ends. The CDR3 consists of 11 residues. CDR3 bases: TGTGCCAGCAGCTTGGCGAATGAGCAGTTCTTC. Translated: CASSLANEQFF.

The chain has TRBV7-3 and TRBJ2-1, with TRBD2 matching over 8 bases. The CDR3 loop spans 15 amino acids. In germline, CDR1 is SGHTA, CDR2 FQGTGA. The junction had 9 bases not matched to a gene; V was cut back by 1 base and J by 10 bases. CDR3 DNA sequence: TGTGCCAGCAGCTTAAGGCCTGGAGGCGGGAGGGAGCAGTTCTTC. It translates to CASSLRPGGGREQFF.

This sequence joins TRBV11-3 and TRBJ2-2; 8 bases fit TRBD1. In germline, CDR1 is SGHNT, CDR2 YENEEA. The CDR3 consists of 17 residues. The junction had 11 bases not matched to a gene; V was cut back by 5 bases and J by 3 bases. The DNA for the CDR3 is TGTGCCAGCAGCGCCCGCCGGACAGGGTTCGACACCGGGGAGCTGTTTTTT. Protein product: CASSARRTGFDTGELFF.

This clone showed up just a few times. The sample has other DNA sequences that encode this CDR3 too. V is TRBV12-5 and J is TRBJ2-1, with 13 bases lining up with TRBD2. With V trimmed by 5 bases and J by 9 bases, 4 bases remained unmatched. Germline V gene data show CDR1 as LGHNT and CDR2 as FRNRAP. The CDR3 totals 14 residues. CDR3 in amino acids: CASGGLAGAGEQFF. CDR3 nucleotide sequence: TGTGCTAGTGGTGGACTAGCGGGAGCCGGTGAGCAGTTCTTC. Supplemented by reference TRBV12-5 and TRBJ2-1, the full variable domain reads DARVTQTPRHKVTEMGQEVTMRCQPILGHNTVFWYRQTMMQGLELLAYFRNRAPLDDSGMPKDRFSAEMPDATLATLKIQPSEPRDSAVYFCASGGLAGAGEQFFGPGTRLTVL.

This clone was observed a single time. J is TRBJ2-5 and V is TRBV7-8, with D possibly TRBD1 on 5 matching bases. This CDR3 comprises 13 residues. CDR1 and CDR2 from the germline V gene are SGHVS and FQNEAQ. V was cut by 5 bases and J by 2 bases, with 9 bases left in between. CDR3 protein: CASSRGQQETQYF. CDR3 nucleotide sequence: TGTGCCAGCAGCCGAGGACAACAAGAGACCCAGTACTTC.

This chain joins TRBV9 and TRBJ2-3; D is perhaps TRBD2 (5 bases). The CDR3 totals 14 residues. Trimming removed 6 bases at V and 0 bases at J, with 11 bases between. Germline-derived CDR1 and CDR2 are SGDLS and YYNGEE. The CDR3 reads CASNGGGSTDTQYF. The DNA of the CDR3 is TGTGCCAGCAACGGCGGCGGGAGCACAGATACGCAGTATTTT.

CDR3 protein: CASNKDSNSYEQYF. CDR3 coding DNA: TGTGCCAGCAACAAGGACAGTAACTCCTACGAGCAGTACTTC. The J gene is TRBJ2-7, the V gene TRBV11-3, with D tentatively TRBD1 (6 bases). V lost 7 bases to trimming and J lost 0 bases, with 13 bases between them. The germline V gene has CDR1 SGHNT and CDR2 YENEEA. The CDR3 covers 14 residues.

This chain uses TRBV9 with TRBJ1-6, with 7 nucleotides matching TRBD1. V was pared by 3 bases and J by 7 bases, with 7 bases of the junction left unmatched. CDR1 is SGDLS, CDR2 YYNGEE, per germline. This CDR3 region has 15 residues. The CDR3 here is CASSARTGGNSPLHF. DNA of the CDR3: TGTGCCAGCAGCGCCCGGACAGGAGGGAATTCACCCCTCCACTTT. The whole variable domain, remainder taken from reference TRBV9 and TRBJ1-6, is DSGVTQTPKHLITATGQRVTLRCSPRSGDLSVYWYQQSLDQGLQFLIQYYNGEERAKGNILERFSAQQFPDLHSELNLSSLELGDSALYFCASSARTGGNSPLHFGNGTRLTVT.

This CDR3 is CASGAHRLGTEAFF. Written as DNA, the CDR3 is TGTGCCAGTGGGGCTCACAGACTCGGAACTGAAGCTTTCTTT. The chain combines TRBV19 with TRBJ1-1; possible D gene TRBD1, 5 bases. CDR3 size: 14 residues. CDR1 LNHDA and CDR2 SQIVND come from the germline V gene (reference sequence). V was shortened by 8 bases and J by 5 bases, with 18 bases between the two germline ends.